A single TCR beta chain is shown here with its context. These data are taken from a study of blood T cell repertoires in COVID-19. Authors' methods: Scientists estimated how many nucleated cells there were by amplifying reference gene primers. The protocol was immunoSEQ multiplex PCR, while the TCRdb copy is restricted to in-frame clones and leaves out a portion. V, J and clone size reflect that table, while D and trimming were determined from the DNA. The sample consists of about 440,000 clones, roughly 88% of them appearing once. This CDR3 has 12 residues. Germline CDR1 is MGHDK and CDR2 is SYGVNS. Trimming took off 6 bases at V and 11 bases at J, with 16 bases between the two ends.

The receptor was isolated from a woman in her forties or fifties with COVID-19, enrolled during active disease. The sequenced sample consisted of peripheral blood. This chain links TRBV25-1 with TRBJ1-1; D is unclear. CDR3 nucleotide sequence: TGTGCCAGCAGGGTCGAGCACATGAGGGCTTTCTTT. Translating it yields CASRVEHMRAFF. The full variable domain, completed using reference TRBV25-1 and TRBJ1-1, is EADIYQTPRYLVIGTGKKITLECSQTMGHDKMYWYQQDPGMELHLIHYSYGVNSTEKGDLSSESTVSRIRTEHFPLTLESARPSHTSQYLCASRVEHMRAFFGQGTRLTVV.